The 9 T cell receptor beta chains presented below share a single source sample, sequenced in a study of PD-1 and CTLA-4 blockade in melanoma. This table comes from immunoSEQ multiplex PCR, and its TCRdb copy is limited to in-frame clones, with some not included. The profile shows 32,000 or so clones, 70% to 90% of them singletons. Sequenced here: CD8+ T cells from peripheral blood, sampled before anti-PD-1 treatment. These receptors came from a human donor with melanoma.

This clone occurred once. The rearrangement links TRBV7-9 to TRBJ2-1, with TRBD2 matching over 9 bases. CDR3 length: 16 residues. V was pared by 2 bases and J by 8 bases, with 10 bases of the junction left unmatched. Germline loops: CDR1 SEHNR, CDR2 FQNEAQ (reference sequence). The CDR3 nucleotides are TGTGCCAGCAGCTTACCCCGACTAGCGGAGCTGGATGAGCAGTTCTTC. Its translation: CASSLPRLAELDEQFF.

The chain has TRBV7-9 and TRBJ1-1; D unclear. The CDR3 has 14 amino acids. Trimming left V 7 bases short and J 2 bases short, with 14 bases between. CDR1 is SEHNR and CDR2 is FQNEAQ in the germline V gene (reference sequence). The CDR3 protein is CASTENGLNTEAFF. The CDR3 DNA is TGTGCCAGCACCGAAAACGGGCTAAACACTGAAGCTTTCTTT.

The chain has TRBV12-3 or TRBV12-4 and TRBJ2-1; tentatively, D is TRBD2 (6 bases). V shed 4 bases and J shed 7 bases, with 8 bases lying between them. There are 12 residues in the CDR3. The CDR3 loop reads CASSSGTNEQFF. CDR3 bases: TGTGCCAGCAGTTCCGGGACTAATGAGCAGTTCTTC.

V is TRBV27 and J is TRBJ2-2, with D uncertain. There are 14 residues in the CDR3. CDR1 MNHEY and CDR2 SMNVEV come from the germline V gene (reference sequence). V shed 5 bases and J shed 2 bases, with 9 bases lying between them. The CDR3 is CASSGIHNTGELFF. The CDR3 nucleotides read TGTGCCAGCAGTGGTATACACAACACCGGGGAGCTGTTTTTT.

The V and J genes are TRBV5-4 and TRBJ2-7; D might be TRBD1 or TRBD2, each matching 5 bases. Trimming left V 2 bases short and J 4 bases short, with 10 bases between. The germline gives CDR1 SGHNT, CDR2 YYREEE (reference sequence). This CDR3 is built from 13 residues. The CDR3 bases are TGTGCCAGCAGCTTAAGGGGCGGGTACGAGCAGTACTTC. Protein sequence: CASSLRGGYEQYF.

The V call is TRBV12-5, the J call TRBJ2-1; 8 bases map to TRBD2. The junction had 18 bases not matched to a gene; V was cut back by 3 bases and J by 8 bases. The CDR3 totals 18 residues. CDR1 and CDR2 from the germline V gene are LGHNT and FRNRAP. The CDR3 reads CASGFFPPLSGSTDEQFF. CDR3 DNA: TGTGCTAGTGGTTTTTTCCCCCCTCTCAGCGGGAGTACCGATGAGCAGTTCTTC.

The genes are TRBV19 and TRBJ2-1; D gene unclear. Deletions cut 6 bases from V and 7 bases from J, with 19 bases between. The CDR3 consists of 15 residues. Per the germline V gene, CDR1 is LNHDA and CDR2 is SQIVND (reference sequence). The CDR3: CASSLLSPSGNEQFF. The CDR3, as DNA: TGTGCCAGTAGCCTTCTAAGCCCCTCTGGGAATGAGCAGTTCTTC. Complete variable domain (other parts from reference TRBV19 and TRBJ2-1): DGGITQSPKYLFRKEGQNVTLSCEQNLNHDAMYWYRQDPGQGLRLIYYSQIVNDFQKGDIAEGYSVSREKKESFPLTVTSAQKNPTAFYLCASSLLSPSGNEQFFGPGTRLTVL.

For the CDR3, the DNA is TGTGCCACCAGCAGAGTGGTGCAGGGGAATGAAAAACTGTTTTTT. It is translated as CATSRVVQGNEKLFF. J is TRBJ1-4 and V is TRBV15; maybe TRBD1 (6 bases). CDR3 size: 15 residues. V was trimmed by 1 base and J by 5 bases, leaving 11 bases between them. Germline V gives CDR1 LNHNV, CDR2 YYDKDF (reference sequence).

This sequence joins TRBV19 and TRBJ2-7; 8 bases are shared with TRBD2. Germline CDR1 is LNHDA and CDR2 is SQIVND (reference sequence). This CDR3 comprises 14 residues. V shed 5 bases and J 3 bases; nucleotides not matched to a gene: 6. The CDR3 DNA is TGTGCCAGTAGTGGGGGACTAGACTTCTACGAGCAGTACTTC. Translated, it gives CASSGGLDFYEQYF.